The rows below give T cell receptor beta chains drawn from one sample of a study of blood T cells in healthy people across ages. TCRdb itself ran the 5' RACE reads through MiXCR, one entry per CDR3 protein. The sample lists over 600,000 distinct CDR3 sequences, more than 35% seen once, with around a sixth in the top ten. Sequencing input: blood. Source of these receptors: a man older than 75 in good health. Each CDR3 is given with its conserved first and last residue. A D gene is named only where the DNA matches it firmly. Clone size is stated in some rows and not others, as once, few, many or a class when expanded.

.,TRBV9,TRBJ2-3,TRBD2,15,CASSAGAGVADTQYF,TGTGCCAGCAGCGCCGGAGCGGGAGTGGCAGATACGCAGTATTTT
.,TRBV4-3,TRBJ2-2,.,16,CAGSQRKGPYTGELFF,TGCGCCGGCAGCCAAAGGAAGGGGCCGTACACCGGGGAGCTGTTTTTT
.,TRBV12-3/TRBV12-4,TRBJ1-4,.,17,CASSFGVQTFNNEKLFF,TGTGCCAGCAGTTTTGGGGTTCAGACATTTAATAATGAAAAACTGTTTTTT
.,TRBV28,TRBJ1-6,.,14,CASSLMFNNSPLHF,TGTGCCAGCAGTTTAATGTTTAATAATTCACCCCTCCACTTT
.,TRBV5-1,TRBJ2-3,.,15,CASWEQPGSTDTQYF,TGCGCCAGCTGGGAGCAGCCCGGTTCCACAGATACGCAGTATTTT
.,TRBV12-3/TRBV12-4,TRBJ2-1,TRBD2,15,CASTLGGSSGGEQFF,TGTGCCAGCACCTTAGGAGGGAGCAGCGGGGGTGAGCAGTTCTTC
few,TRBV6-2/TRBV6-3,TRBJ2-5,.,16,CASSPEGVGPTNEQYF,TGTGCCAGCAGCCCGGAGGGTGTGGGCCCTACCAATGAGCAGTACTTC
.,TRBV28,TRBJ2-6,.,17,CASSGGHLSSGANVLTF,TGTGCCAGCAGTGGTGGACACTTAAGCTCTGGGGCCAACGTCCTGACTTTC
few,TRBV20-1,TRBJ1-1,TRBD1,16,CSAREPRQGWNTEAFF,TGCAGTGCTAGAGAACCCCGACAGGGCTGGAACACTGAAGCTTTCTTT
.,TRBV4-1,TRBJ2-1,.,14,CASSQDLRSGEQFF,TGCGCCAGCAGCCAAGACCTCCGCTCTGGGGAGCAGTTCTTC
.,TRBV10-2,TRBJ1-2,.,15,CASSDQGYTNYGYTF,TGCGCCAGCAGTGACCAGGGCTATACTAACTATGGCTACACCTTC
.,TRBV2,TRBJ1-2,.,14,CASSVRVWSYGYTF,TGTGCCAGCAGTGTTCGGGTTTGGAGCTATGGCTACACCTTC
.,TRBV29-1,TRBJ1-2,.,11,CSGGQGDGYTF,TGCAGCGGAGGACAAGGGGATGGCTACACCTTC
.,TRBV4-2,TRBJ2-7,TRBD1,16,CASSRTTSGGTYEQYF,TGTGCCAGCAGTCGGACAACGTCAGGGGGTACCTACGAGCAGTACTTC
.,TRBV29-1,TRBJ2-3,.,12,CSGTPSTDTQYF,TGCAGCGGGACACCAAGCACAGATACGCAGTATTTT
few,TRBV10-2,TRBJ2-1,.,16,CASSESQGYSYNEQFF,TGCGCCAGCAGTGAGTCCCAGGGATACTCGTACAATGAGCAGTTCTTC
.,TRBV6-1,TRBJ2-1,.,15,CASSESWGGYNEQFF,TGTGCCAGCAGTGAAAGTTGGGGTGGCTACAATGAGCAGTTCTTC
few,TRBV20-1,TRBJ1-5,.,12,CSAAGVSQPQHF,TGCAGTGCTGCAGGGGTCAGTCAGCCCCAGCATTTT
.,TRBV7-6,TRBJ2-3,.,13,CASSYQPYNTQYF,TGTGCCAGCAGCTATCAGCCCTACAATACGCAGTATTTT
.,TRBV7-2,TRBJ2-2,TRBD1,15,CASSRDRARTGELFF,TGTGCCAGCAGCCGTGACAGGGCTAGGACCGGGGAGCTGTTTTTT
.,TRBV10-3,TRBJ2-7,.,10,CARPSYEQYF,TGTGCCCGCCCATCCTACGAGCAGTACTTC
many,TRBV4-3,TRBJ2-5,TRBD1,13,CASSPGTGETQYF,TGCGCCAGCAGCCCCGGGACAGGAGAGACCCAGTACTTC
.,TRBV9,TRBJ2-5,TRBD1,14,CASSGGQGTGTQYF,TGTGCCAGCAGCGGGGGACAGGGCACGGGGACCCAGTACTTC
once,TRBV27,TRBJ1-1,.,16,CASSSIRVASNTEAFF,TGTGCCAGCAGTTCTATAAGGGTCGCCAGCAACACTGAAGCTTTCTTT
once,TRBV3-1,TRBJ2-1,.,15,CASSQGRTLYNEQFF,TGTGCCAGCAGCCAAGGCAGGACTCTATACAATGAGCAGTTCTTC
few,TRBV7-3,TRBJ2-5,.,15,CASSSRPGLQETQYF,TGTGCCAGCAGCTCCCGCCCAGGGTTACAAGAGACCCAGTACTTC
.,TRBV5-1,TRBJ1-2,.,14,CASSLAPGAYGYTF,TGCGCCAGCAGCTTGGCCCCAGGGGCCTATGGCTACACCTTC
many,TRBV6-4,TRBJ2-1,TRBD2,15,CASSDSGTSGDEQFF,TGTGCCAGCAGTGACTCGGGGACTAGCGGTGATGAGCAGTTCTTC
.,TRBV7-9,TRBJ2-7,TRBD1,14,CASSLDRGLDEQYF,TGTGCCAGCAGCTTGGACAGGGGGTTGGACGAGCAGTACTTC
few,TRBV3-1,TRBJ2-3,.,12,CATQASSDTQYF,TGTGCCACCCAAGCTTCATCAGATACGCAGTATTTT
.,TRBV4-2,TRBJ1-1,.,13,CASSQGVNAEAFF,TGTGCCAGCAGCCAGGGAGTGAACGCTGAAGCTTTCTTT
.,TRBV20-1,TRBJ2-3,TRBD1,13,CSASGTVRDTQYF,TGCAGTGCTAGTGGGACAGTCAGAGATACGCAGTATTTT
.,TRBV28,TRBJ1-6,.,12,CASSDLNSPLHF,TGTGCCAGCAGTGACTTAAATTCACCCCTCCACTTT
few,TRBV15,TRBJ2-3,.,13,CATSPRRTDTQYF,TGTGCCACCAGCCCCCGGCGCACAGATACGCAGTATTTT
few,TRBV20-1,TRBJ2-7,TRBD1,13,CSAKGQGHYEQYF,TGCAGTGCTAAGGGACAGGGTCACTACGAGCAGTACTTC
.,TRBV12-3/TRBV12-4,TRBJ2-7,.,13,CASSKDFSYEQYF,TGTGCCAGCAGCAAGGACTTCTCCTACGAGCAGTACTTC
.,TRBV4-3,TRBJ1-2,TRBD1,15,CASSEEGQGRGGYTF,TGCGCCAGCAGCGAAGAGGGACAGGGGAGAGGTGGCTACACCTTC
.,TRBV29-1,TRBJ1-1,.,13,CSVGGGPRTEAFF,TGCAGCGTTGGTGGGGGCCCGAGGACTGAAGCTTTCTTT
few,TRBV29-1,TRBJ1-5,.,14,CSVGGAGRDQPQHF,TGCAGCGTTGGTGGGGCAGGGAGAGATCAGCCCCAGCATTTT
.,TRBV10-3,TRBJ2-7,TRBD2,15,CAISGGTSGGYEQYF,TGTGCCATCAGTGGTGGGACTAGCGGGGGTTACGAGCAGTACTTC
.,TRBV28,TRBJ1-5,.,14,CASSLSLSNQPQHF,TGTGCCAGCAGTTTGTCCCTTAGCAATCAGCCCCAGCATTTT
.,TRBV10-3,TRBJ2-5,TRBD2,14,CAIRGSGGQETQYF,TGTGCCATCAGAGGTAGCGGGGGGCAGGAGACCCAGTACTTC
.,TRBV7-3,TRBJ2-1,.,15,CASSLTPPDHNEQFF,TGTGCCAGCAGCTTAACGCCCCCGGACCACAATGAGCAGTTCTTC
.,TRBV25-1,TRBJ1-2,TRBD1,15,CASRGDSIANYGYTF,TGTGCCAGCAGGGGGGACAGCATTGCTAACTATGGCTACACCTTC
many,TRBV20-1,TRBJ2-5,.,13,CSARADLGETQYF,TGCAGTGCTAGAGCTGACCTAGGAGAGACCCAGTACTTC
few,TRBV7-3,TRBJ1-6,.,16,CASRRDGSSYNSPLHF,TGTGCCAGCAGACGGGACGGTAGCTCCTATAATTCACCCCTCCACTTT
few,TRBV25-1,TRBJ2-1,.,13,CASSQKRGNEQFF,TGTGCCAGCAGCCAGAAGAGGGGCAATGAGCAGTTCTTC
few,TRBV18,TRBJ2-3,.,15,CASSPSTRGGDTQYF,TGTGCCAGCTCACCTTCAACTAGGGGTGGAGATACGCAGTATTTT
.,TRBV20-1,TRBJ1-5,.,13,CSAREGGNQPQHF,TGCAGTGCTAGAGAGGGGGGCAATCAGCCCCAGCATTTT
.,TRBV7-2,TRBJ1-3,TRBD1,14,CASSFDRAGNTIYF,TGTGCCAGCAGTTTCGACAGGGCTGGAAACACCATATATTTT
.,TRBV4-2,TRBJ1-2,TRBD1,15,CASSQGGTGSVGYTF,TGTGCCAGCAGCCAGGGAGGGACAGGGTCAGTTGGCTACACCTTC
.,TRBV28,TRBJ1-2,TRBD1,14,CASSFRGLSYGYTF,TGTGCCAGCAGTTTTAGGGGGCTTAGCTATGGCTACACCTTC
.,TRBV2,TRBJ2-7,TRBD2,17,CASSESRFAGASYEQYF,TGTGCCAGCAGTGAATCCCGGTTCGCGGGAGCATCCTACGAGCAGTACTTC
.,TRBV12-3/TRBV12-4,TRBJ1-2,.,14,CASSLGLVTQGYTF,TGTGCCAGCAGTTTAGGCTTAGTAACTCAAGGCTACACCTTC
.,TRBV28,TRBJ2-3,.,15,CASSPGQSFADTQYF,TGTGCCAGCAGCCCTGGACAGAGTTTCGCAGATACGCAGTATTTT